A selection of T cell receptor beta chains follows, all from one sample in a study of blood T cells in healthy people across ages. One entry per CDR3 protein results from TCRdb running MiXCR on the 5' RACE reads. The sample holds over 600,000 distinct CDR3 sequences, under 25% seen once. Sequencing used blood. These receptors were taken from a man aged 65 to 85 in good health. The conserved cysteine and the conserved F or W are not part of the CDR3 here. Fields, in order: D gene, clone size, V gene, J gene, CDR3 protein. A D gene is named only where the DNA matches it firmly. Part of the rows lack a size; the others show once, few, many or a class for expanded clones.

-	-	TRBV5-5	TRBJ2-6	ASSFLYRASGANVLT
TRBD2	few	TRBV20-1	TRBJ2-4	SAGPGPKVAGGGAKNIQY
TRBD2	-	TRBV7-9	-	ASSLELGLAGGPVYEQF
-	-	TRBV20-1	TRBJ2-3	SAAGISTGDTQY
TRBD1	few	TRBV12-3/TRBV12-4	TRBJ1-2	ASSDGQGPYGYT
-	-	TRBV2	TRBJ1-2	ASSPSIGGYT
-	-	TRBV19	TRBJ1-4	ASSIDGRWSEKLF
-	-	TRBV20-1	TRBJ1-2	SAREMIRGGGYT
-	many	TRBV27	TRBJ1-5	ASSPFSRGGTPQH
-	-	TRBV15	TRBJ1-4	ATSRAASTNEKLF
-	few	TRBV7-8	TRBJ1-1	ASSSGIFSGTEAF
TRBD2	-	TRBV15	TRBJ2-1	ATSRAREPSYNEQF
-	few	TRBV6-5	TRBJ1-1	ASSYPPGTEAF
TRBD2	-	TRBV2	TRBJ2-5	ASSVGTSGTGQETQY
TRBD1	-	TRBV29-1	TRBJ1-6	SVATGVGSPLH
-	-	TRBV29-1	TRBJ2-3	SVAPGGTDTQY
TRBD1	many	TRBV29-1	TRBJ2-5	SVLQGDQETQY
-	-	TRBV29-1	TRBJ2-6	SVEQGVGANVLT
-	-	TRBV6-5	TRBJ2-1	ASRVLSGAPSYNEQF
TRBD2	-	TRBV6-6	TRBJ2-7	ASRLAVREQY
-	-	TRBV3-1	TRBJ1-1	ASSLQTGNTEAF
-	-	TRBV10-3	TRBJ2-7	AMGPQPSEEQY
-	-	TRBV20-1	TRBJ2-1	SAGPREYYNEQF
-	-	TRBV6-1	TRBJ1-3	ASSEGRISGNTIY
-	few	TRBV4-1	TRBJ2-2	ASSLDGRANTGELF
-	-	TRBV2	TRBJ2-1	ASSVVTEQF
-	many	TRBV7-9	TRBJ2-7	ASSSKDEQY
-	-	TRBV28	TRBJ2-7	ASTIGGQSSYEQY
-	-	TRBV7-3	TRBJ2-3	ASSLMTTDTQY
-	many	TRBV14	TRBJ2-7	ASSQGLGGEQY
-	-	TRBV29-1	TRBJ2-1	SVLASFEQF
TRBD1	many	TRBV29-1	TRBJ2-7	SVDFGTGGTNEQY